A selection of T cell receptor beta chains follows, all from one sample in a study of blood T cell repertoires in COVID-19. TCRdb's copy holds only in-frame clones and misses some; the assay was immunoSEQ multiplex PCR. This sample has under 65,000 clones, with approximately 92% found just once. The specimen sequenced was peripheral blood. These receptors came from a woman of 80 years or more with active COVID-19. CDR3s include the opening cysteine and the closing phenylalanine or tryptophan. A D gene is named only where the DNA matches it firmly. The size of a clone is reported for some rows only, either as once, few or many, or as a class for expanded clones.

v_call	d_call	clone_size	j_call	cdr3_aa	cdr3_nt
TRBV28	TRBD1	.	TRBJ2-5	CASSLRDRAETQYF	TGTGCCAGCAGTTTACGGGACAGGGCAGAGACCCAGTACTTC
TRBV12-3/TRBV12-4	.	.	TRBJ2-7	CASTQGLYEQYF	TGTGCCAGCACCCAGGGCTTGTACGAGCAGTACTTC
TRBV12-5	.	once	TRBJ1-5	CASGDEVKPQHF	TGTGCTAGTGGTGATGAGGTGAAGCCCCAGCATTTT
TRBV29-1	TRBD2	.	TRBJ2-3	CSVATSGSDTQYF	TGCAGCGTCGCGACTAGCGGATCAGATACGCAGTATTTT
TRBV10-3	TRBD1	.	TRBJ2-2	CAIGTGTGVARADGELFF	TGTGCCATCGGGACCGGGACAGGGGTGGCCAGGGCCGACGGGGAGCTGTTTTTT
TRBV7-9	.	.	TRBJ1-2	CASSLMQGHGYTF	TGTGCCAGCAGCTTAATGCAGGGCCATGGCTACACCTTC
TRBV5-4	.	.	TRBJ2-7	CASSLAPDSYEQYF	TGTGCCAGCAGCTTGGCTCCAGACTCCTACGAGCAGTACTTC
TRBV5-1	TRBD1	.	TRBJ1-1	CASSSGQGNTEAFF	TGCGCCAGCAGTTCTGGACAGGGAAACACTGAAGCTTTCTTT
TRBV5-1	TRBD2	.	TRBJ2-1	CASSLVAGVSYNEQFF	TGCGCCAGCAGCTTGGTGGCGGGGGTCTCCTACAATGAGCAGTTCTTC
TRBV5-1	TRBD2	.	TRBJ2-1	CASSRTSGSVGSYNEQFF	TGCGCCAGCAGCCGGACTAGCGGGAGTGTCGGCTCCTACAATGAGCAGTTCTTC
TRBV5-1	TRBD2	.	TRBJ2-3	CASSERLTSRTDTQYF	TGCGCCAGCAGCGAACGACTGACTAGCAGAACAGATACGCAGTATTTT
TRBV19	TRBD2	.	TRBJ2-1	CASRTPVASGINEQFF	TGTGCCAGTAGGACCCCGGTGGCTAGCGGGATCAATGAGCAGTTCTTC
TRBV24-1	.	.	TRBJ2-1	CATSDFAAATYNEQFF	TGTGCCACCAGTGATTTTGCTGCGGCAACCTACAATGAGCAGTTCTTC
TRBV2	.	.	TRBJ2-2	CASSPRSLTGELFF	TGTGCCAGCAGTCCGCGCTCGCTCACCGGGGAGCTGTTTTTT